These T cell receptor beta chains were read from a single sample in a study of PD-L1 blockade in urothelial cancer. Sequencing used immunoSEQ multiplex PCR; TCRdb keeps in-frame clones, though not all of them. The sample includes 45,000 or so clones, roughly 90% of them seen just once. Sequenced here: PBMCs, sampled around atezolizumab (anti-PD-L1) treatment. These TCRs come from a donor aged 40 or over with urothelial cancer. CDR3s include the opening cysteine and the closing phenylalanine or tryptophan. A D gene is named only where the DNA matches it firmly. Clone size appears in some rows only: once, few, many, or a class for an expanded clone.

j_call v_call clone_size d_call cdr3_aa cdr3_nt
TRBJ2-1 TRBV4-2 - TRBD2 CASSQGAAGAGYNEQFF TGTGCCAGCAGCCAAGGGGCGGCGGGAGCGGGTTACAATGAGCAGTTCTTC
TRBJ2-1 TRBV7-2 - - CASSYLGGAGRSGEQFF TGTGCCAGCAGCTACTTGGGCGGGGCAGGGCGGTCGGGTGAGCAGTTCTTC
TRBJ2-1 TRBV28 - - CASSNGVYNEQFF TGTGCCAGCTCTAACGGGGTCTACAATGAGCAGTTCTTC
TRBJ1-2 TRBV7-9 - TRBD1 CASSHTGVPYGYTF TGTGCCAGCAGTCACACAGGGGTCCCCTATGGCTACACCTTC
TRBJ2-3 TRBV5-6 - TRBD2 CASSPGLAGSDTQYF TGTGCCAGCAGCCCAGGACTAGCAGGGTCAGATACGCAGTATTTT
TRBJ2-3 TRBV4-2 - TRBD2 CASSQDGLAGGPSTDTQYF TGTGCCAGCAGCCAAGACGGGCTAGCGGGAGGGCCGAGCACAGATACGCAGTATTTT
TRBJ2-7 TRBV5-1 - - CASSLVAGSSYEQYF TGCGCCAGCAGCTTGGTGGCGGGGAGCTCCTACGAGCAGTACTTC
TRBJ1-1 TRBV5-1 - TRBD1 CASRRQGDTEAFF TGCGCCAGCAGGCGACAGGGGGACACTGAAGCTTTCTTT
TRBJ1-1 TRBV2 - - CASSTTRGQNTEAFF TGTGCCAGCAGTACCACCAGGGGACAGAACACTGAAGCTTTCTTT
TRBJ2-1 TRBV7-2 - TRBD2 CASSKGSGGGEQFF TGTGCCAGCAGCAAGGGGTCGGGAGGGGGGGAGCAGTTCTTC
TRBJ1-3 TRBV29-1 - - CSVVGAGNTIYF TGCAGCGTTGTGGGGGCGGGAAACACCATATATTTT
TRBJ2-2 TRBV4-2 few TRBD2 CASSQPSGNTGELFF TGTGCCAGCAGCCAACCTAGCGGGAACACCGGGGAGCTGTTTTTT
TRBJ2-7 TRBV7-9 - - CASSLTGSGSYEQYF TGTGCCAGCAGCTTAACGGGGAGTGGTTCCTACGAGCAGTACTTC
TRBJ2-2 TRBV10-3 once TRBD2 CAISESGAGGAGELFF TGTGCCATCAGTGAGTCGGGCGCGGGGGGGGCCGGGGAGCTGTTTTTT
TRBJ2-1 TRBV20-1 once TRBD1 CSAPDRVSLFF TGCAGTGCTCCGGACAGGGTTTCGCTGTTCTTC
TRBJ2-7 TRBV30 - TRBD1 CARSQGQGSEQYF TGTGCCCGGAGCCAGGGACAGGGGAGCGAGCAGTACTTC
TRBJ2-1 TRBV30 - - CAWSSGVGKYNEQFF TGTGCCTGGAGTTCCGGGGTGGGAAAATACAATGAGCAGTTCTTC
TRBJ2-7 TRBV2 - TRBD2 CATQWGRGAYEQYF TGTGCCACCCAATGGGGGAGGGGAGCCTACGAGCAGTACTTC
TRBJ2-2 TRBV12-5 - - CASGLVRQNTGELFF TGTGCTAGTGGTTTGGTGCGTCAGAACACCGGGGAGCTGTTTTTT
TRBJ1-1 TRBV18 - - CASSPPGPGGRMNTEAFF TGTGCCAGCTCACCCCCTGGGCCGGGGGGAAGAATGAACACTGAAGCTTTCTTT
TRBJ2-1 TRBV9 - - CASSEQPGGWNNEQFF TGTGCCAGCAGCGAACAACCAGGGGGGTGGAACAATGAGCAGTTCTTC
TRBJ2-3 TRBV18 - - CASSPPAIPDTQYF TGTGCCAGCTCACCACCGGCCATCCCAGATACGCAGTATTTT
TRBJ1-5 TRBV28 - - CASSSRGSNQPQHF TGTGCCAGCAGTTCCAGGGGTAGCAATCAGCCCCAGCATTTT
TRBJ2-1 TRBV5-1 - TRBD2 CASSLAGSGSYEQFF TGCGCCAGCAGCTTGGCGGGTAGCGGGAGCTATGAGCAGTTCTTC
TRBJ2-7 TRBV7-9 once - CASSKNGAGYEQYF TGTGCCAGCAGCAAAAATGGGGCCGGATACGAGCAGTACTTC
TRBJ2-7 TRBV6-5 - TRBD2 CASSRARGGSYEQYF TGTGCCAGCAGCCGCGCCCGGGGGGGCTCCTACGAGCAGTACTTC
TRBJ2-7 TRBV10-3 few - CAISRELEQYF TGTGCCATCAGCCGGGAGCTCGAGCAGTACTTC
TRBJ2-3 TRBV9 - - CASSVQGIDTQYF TGTGCCAGCAGCGTGCAGGGCATAGATACGCAGTATTTT
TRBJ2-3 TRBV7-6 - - CASSLRSGADTQYF TGTGCCAGCAGCTTACGCTCAGGGGCAGATACGCAGTATTTT
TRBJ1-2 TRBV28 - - CASSAPGWVQYGYTF TGTGCCAGCAGTGCCCCGGGGTGGGTTCAATATGGCTACACCTTC
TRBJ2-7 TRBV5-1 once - CASSTALDSYEQYF TGCGCCAGCAGCACGGCCCTAGACTCCTACGAGCAGTACTTC
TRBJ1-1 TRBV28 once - CASRQGQLNTEAFF TGTGCCAGCAGGCAAGGACAGTTGAACACTGAAGCTTTCTTT
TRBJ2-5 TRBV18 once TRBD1 CASSPGQQETQYF TGTGCCAGCTCACCGGGACAGCAAGAGACCCAGTACTTC
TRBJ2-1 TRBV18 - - CASSPTQGGRNEQFF TGTGCCAGCTCACCGACTCAGGGGGGAAGGAATGAGCAGTTCTTC
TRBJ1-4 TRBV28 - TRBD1 CASRSPGTGDEKLFF TGTGCCAGCAGATCACCCGGGACAGGGGATGAAAAACTGTTTTTT
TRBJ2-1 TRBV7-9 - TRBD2 CASSPSGSWGNEQFF TGTGCCAGCAGTCCTAGCGGGAGTTGGGGGAATGAGCAGTTCTTC
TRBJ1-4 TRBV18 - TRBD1 CASSPGQNEKLFF TGTGCCAGTTCACCGGGACAGAATGAAAAACTGTTTTTT
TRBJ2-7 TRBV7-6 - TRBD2 CASSLVLAGGPGEQYF TGTGCCAGCAGCTTAGTTCTAGCGGGAGGGCCCGGGGAGCAGTACTTC
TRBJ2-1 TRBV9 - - CASSPSTVLGLSSYNEQFF TGTGCCAGCAGCCCCTCCACTGTACTGGGGCTTAGCTCCTACAATGAGCAGTTCTTC
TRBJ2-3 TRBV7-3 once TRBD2 CASSPGTSGQRPFPGTQYF TGTGCCAGCAGCCCAGGGACTAGCGGCCAACGACCTTTCCCCGGTACGCAGTATTTT
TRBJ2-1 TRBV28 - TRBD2 CASSLGSSGDNEQFF TGTGCCAGCAGTTTAGGGTCTAGCGGAGACAATGAGCAGTTCTTC
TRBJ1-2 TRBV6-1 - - CASRGVGGGYGYTF TGTGCCAGCAGGGGGGTCGGGGGAGGCTATGGCTACACCTTC
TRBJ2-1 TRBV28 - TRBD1 CASSPGDRWGQFF TGTGCCAGCAGTCCCGGGGACAGGTGGGGTCAGTTCTTC
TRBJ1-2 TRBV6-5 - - CASSYSQGPYGYTF TGTGCCAGCAGTTACTCCCAGGGGCCCTATGGCTACACCTTC
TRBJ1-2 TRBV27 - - CASSLFFAGRDTYGYTF TGTGCCAGCAGTTTATTTTTCGCGGGAAGAGACACCTATGGCTACACCTTC
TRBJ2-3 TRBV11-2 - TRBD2 CASRRLAGGQDTQYF TGTGCCAGCAGAAGACTAGCGGGAGGGCAGGATACGCAGTATTTT
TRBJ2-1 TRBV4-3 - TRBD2 CASSQDVSGLAGEATSNEQFF TGCGCCAGCAGCCAAGATGTCTCCGGGCTAGCGGGAGAGGCAACCTCCAATGAGCAGTTCTTC
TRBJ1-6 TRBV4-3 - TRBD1 CASSQEVRGVSPLHF TGCGCCAGCAGCCAAGAGGTCAGGGGGGTTTCACCCCTCCACTTT
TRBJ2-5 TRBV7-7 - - CASTQGVAETQYF TGTGCTAGCACACAAGGGGTAGCTGAGACCCAGTACTTC
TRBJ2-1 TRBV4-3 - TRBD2 CASSPGGGSYNEQFF TGCGCCAGCAGCCCCGGGGGGGGCTCCTACAATGAGCAGTTCTTC
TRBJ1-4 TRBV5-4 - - CASSWGGGGGEKLFF TGTGCCAGCAGCTGGGGTGGGGGCGGTGGTGAAAAACTGTTTTTT
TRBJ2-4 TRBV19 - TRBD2 CASSRGMLAGYKNIQYF TGTGCCAGTAGTAGGGGGATGCTAGCGGGCTACAAAAACATTCAGTACTTC
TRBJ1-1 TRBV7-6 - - CASSPVRNTEAFF TGTGCCAGCAGCCCCGTCCGGAACACTGAAGCTTTCTTT
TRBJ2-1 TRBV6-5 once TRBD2 CASTGLGGNNEQFF TGTGCCAGCACCGGACTAGGCGGGAACAATGAGCAGTTCTTC